The table lists the clone carrying this TCR beta chain with a count of one. V gave up 5 bases and J gave up 6 bases; unmatched junction bases: 3. Germline-derived CDR1 and CDR2 are SNHLY and FYNNEI. This CDR3 comprises 12 residues. The data are from a study of shared clonotypes between healthy human individuals. It was approximately 0.2 ug DNA, around 32,000 T cell genomes, that sorted-subset replicate PCRs used. Some clones are missing from TCRdb's copy, which holds only in-frame ones; the method was immunoSEQ multiplex PCR. The table has 950,000 to 1,300,000 clones, about three quarters seen once. The sequenced material came from memory CD4+ T cells sorted from blood. Regarding subset: CD45RA-negative fraction. The clonotype comes from a man between 18 and 29 years old in good health. The chain couples TRBV2 to TRBJ2-7; 8 bases are shared with TRBD2. The CDR3 nucleotides read TGTGCCAGCAGTCGACTAGCGACCGAGCAGTACTTC. Its protein is CASSRLATEQYF.